This T cell receptor (beta chain) was retrieved from a study of CD8+CD57+ T cells in acquired aplastic anemia. For CDR3 and TCR beta VDJ profiling, genomic DNA was the template used. TCRdb analysed the reads with MiXCR anew, one entry per CDR3 protein. The profile shows roughly 220,000 distinct CDR3 sequences, 65% of them singletons. Study outcomes and limitations: CD8+ Simpson's diversity in patients was not significantly different from that in controls.

V was clipped by 1 base and J by 6 bases; unmatched bases: 4. Germline V gives CDR1 SGHAT, CDR2 FQNNGV. The CDR3 runs 14 residues. The sequenced patients had an expansion of CD8+CD57+ cells seen by flow cytometry. The diagnosis in all patients was severe acquired aplastic anemia. This clonotype was picked up many times. Its antigen is not identified. The gene calls are TRBV11-2 and TRBJ2-3; 7 bases are a match to TRBD2. This sequence originates from a human donor with aplastic anemia. Sequenced material: sorted CD4+, CD8+, or CD8+CD57+ T cells (not recorded which) from PBMCs. The CDR3 DNA reads TGTGCCAGCAGCTTAGCGGGGGGAGGGGATACGCAGTATTTT. Translating it yields CASSLAGGGDTQYF.